The text below deals with one T cell receptor (beta chain). Its target is unknown. These data belong to a study of T cell responses to AZD1222 COVID-19 vaccine. The ends lost 4 bases at V and 4 bases at J; junction bases unmatched: 9. This CDR3 is 16 amino acids long. Germline CDR1 and CDR2: SGHVS and FNYEAQ. Method: immunoSEQ multiplex PCR; TCRdb's copy keeps in-frame clones and lacks some. Of 90,000 to 150,000 clones listed, around 86% are singletons. Broader study findings: Spike-wide vaccine-associated CD4 TCRs dominated at 160-218 and 743-854.

This specimen consisted of peripheral blood, obtained on day 0 of AZD1222 vaccination. The sequence was collected from an adult in good health. This chain uses TRBV7-6 with TRBJ2-2; 7 bases map to TRBD2. The CDR3 bases are TGTGCCAGCAGCTCGCGGGGGAGGGGAGGCACCGGGGAGCTGTTTTTT. This translates into CASSSRGRGGTGELFF.